This section outlines one T cell receptor (beta chain) sequence together with its context. This specimen belongs to a study of blood T cells in healthy people across ages. Together with a sample-barcoded 5' primer, a J-beta primer mix was included in a second PCR lasting roughly 6 to 12 cycles. TCRdb fed the 5' RACE reads into MiXCR, producing one record per CDR3 protein. The top ten clones hold roughly 3.1% of a sample with around 780,000 distinct CDR3 sequences, roughly 26% of them seen once. These data are also associated with another study on T cells of mothers and their children.

This clonotype was obtained from a boy aged 10-17 years in good health. Specimen: blood.

The CDR3 loop is CASSSRASGADRLLETQYF. CDR3 DNA: TGTGCCAGCAGTTCCCGGGCTAGCGGGGCCGACCGTTTACTAGAGACCCAGTACTTC. The chain joins TRBV12-3 or TRBV12-4 to TRBJ2-5, with 9 bases lining up with TRBD2. Trimming at V came to 4 bases and at J to 4 bases, leaving 19 bases not matched to a gene. The CDR3 sequence is 19 residues long.